This paragraph reports one T cell receptor (beta chain). Trimming took 0 bases from V and 2 from J; bases not matched to a gene: 2. CDR3 length: 15 amino acids. Germline V gene sequence: CDR1 SEHNR, CDR2 FQNEAQ (reference sequence). This record comes from a study of blood T cell repertoires in COVID-19. Study at large: From the United States, Italy and Spain came samples of acute and convalescent COVID-19. In each case, the material was cDNA or gDNA derived from T cells, B-cell-depleted T cells, or PBMCs.

Recruited during active infection, patients (from Seattle) were subsequently followed longitudinally. The authors' processing: Amplification of reference gene primers provided the estimated nucleated cell counts. Some clones are missing from TCRdb's copy, which holds only in-frame ones; the method was immunoSEQ multiplex PCR. That table furnishes V, J and clone size, whereas the DNA furnished D and trimming. The data show roughly 200,000 clones, about four fifths seen once. The TCR comes from a woman aged 40 to 49 with COVID-19, enrolled during active disease. This chain uses TRBV7-9 with TRBJ2-7; 9 nucleotides line up with TRBD1. The specimen was peripheral blood. Written as DNA, the CDR3 is TGTGCCAGCAGCTTAGCGGGGACAGGGACCTACGAGCAGTACTTC. It yields the protein CASSLAGTGTYEQYF.